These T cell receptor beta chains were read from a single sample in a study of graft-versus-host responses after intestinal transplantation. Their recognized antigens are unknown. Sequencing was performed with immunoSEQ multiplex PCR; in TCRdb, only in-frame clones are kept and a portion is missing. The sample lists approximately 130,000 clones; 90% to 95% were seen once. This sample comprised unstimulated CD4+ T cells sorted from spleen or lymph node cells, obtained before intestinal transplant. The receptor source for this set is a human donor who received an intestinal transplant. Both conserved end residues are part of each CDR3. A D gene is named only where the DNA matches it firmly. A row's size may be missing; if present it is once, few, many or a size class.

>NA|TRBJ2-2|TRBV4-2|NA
TGTGCCAGCAGCCAAGCAGCAGAGAGCGGGGAGCTGTTTTTT
CASSQAAESGELFF
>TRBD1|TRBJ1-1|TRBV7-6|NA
TGTGCCAGCAGCTTAGGGGTGACAGGGGGAACTGAAGCTTTCTTT
CASSLGVTGGTEAFF
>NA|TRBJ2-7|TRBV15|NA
TGTGCCACCAGCAGAGAGGGCGGCTACGAGCAGTACTTC
CATSREGGYEQYF
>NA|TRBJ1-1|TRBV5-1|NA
TGCGCCAGCACTAAAGGGGGTGGCACTGAAGCTTTCTTT
CASTKGGGTEAFF
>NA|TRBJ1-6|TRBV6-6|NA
TGTGCCAGCAGTTACCAGGGGTGGGGTTCACCCCTCCACTTT
CASSYQGWGSPLHF
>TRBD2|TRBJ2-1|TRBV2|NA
TGTGCCAGCAGTGGGCGCGGGGGGTCCTACAATGAGCAGTTCTTC
CASSGRGGSYNEQFF
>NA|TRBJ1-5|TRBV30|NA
TGTGCCTGGACCAGGACAGCGAACGGTCAGCCCCAGCATTTT
CAWTRTANGQPQHF
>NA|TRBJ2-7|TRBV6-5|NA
TGTGCCAGCAGTTACTCCGCCGCCCAGGGGTACGAGCAGTACTTC
CASSYSAAQGYEQYF
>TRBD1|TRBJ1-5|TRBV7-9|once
TGTGCCAGCAACGAACCACCGGGACAGCCTCTTTATTGCAATCAGCCCCAGCATTTT
CASNEPPGQPLYCNQPQHF
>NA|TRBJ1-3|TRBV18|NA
TGTGCCAGCTCACCAATGACAGACTCTGGAAACACCATATATTTT
CASSPMTDSGNTIYF
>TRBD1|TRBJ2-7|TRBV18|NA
TGTGCCAGCTCGACAGGGTATCGGTACGAGCAGTACTTC
CASSTGYRYEQYF
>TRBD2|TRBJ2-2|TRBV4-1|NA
TGCGCCAGCAGCCAGGGACTAGTACGCACCGGGGAGCTGTTTTTT
CASSQGLVRTGELFF
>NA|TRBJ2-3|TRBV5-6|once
TGTGCCAGCAGCGGGACGACCCCAGCAGATACGCAGTATTTT
CASSGTTPADTQYF
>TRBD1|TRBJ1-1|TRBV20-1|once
TGCAGTGCGCGACAGGGGGCTGAAGCTTTCTTT
CSARQGAEAFF
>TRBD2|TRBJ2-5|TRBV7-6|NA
TGTGCCAGCGGGGAGGGTAGGGGACGGAAAGAGACCCAGTACTTC
CASGEGRGRKETQYF
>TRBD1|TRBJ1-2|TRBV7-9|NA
TGTGCCAGCAGCCTGTACCTGGGACAGGGGGCCGGGGGCTACACCTTC
CASSLYLGQGAGGYTF
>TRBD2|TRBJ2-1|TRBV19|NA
TGTGCCAGTACCCGGACTAGCGGGGGCCTCTCCTACAATGAGCAGTTCTTC
CASTRTSGGLSYNEQFF
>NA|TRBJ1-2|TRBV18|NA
TGTGCCAGCTCACCCAGCGAGAGGGGCTATGGCTACACCTTC
CASSPSERGYGYTF
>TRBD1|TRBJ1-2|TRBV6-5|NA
TGTGCCAGCAGTCAGGGGACAGGGGGCAAGCATGGCTACACCTTC
CASSQGTGGKHGYTF
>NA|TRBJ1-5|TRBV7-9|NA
TGTGCCAGCAGCTTCGAGGGGAAAAGTCAGCCCCAGCATTTT
CASSFEGKSQPQHF
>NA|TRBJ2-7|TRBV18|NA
TGTGCCAGCTCTCTACAGGTCGCCTACGAGCAGTACTTC
CASSLQVAYEQYF
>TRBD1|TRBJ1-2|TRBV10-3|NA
TGTGCCATCAAAGGCGCAGGGGGCGCTGACTATGGCTACACCTTC
CAIKGAGGADYGYTF
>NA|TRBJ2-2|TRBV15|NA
TGTGCCACCAGCAGAGACTGGGAGGCCCTAATTGTTGGGGAGCTGTTTTTT
CATSRDWEALIVGELFF
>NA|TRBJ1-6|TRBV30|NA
TGTGCCTGGAGCCCGGGGAACTATTCACCCCTCCACTTT
CAWSPGNYSPLHF
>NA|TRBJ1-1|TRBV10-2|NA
TGCGCCAGCGACAGTGGGAACACTGAAGCTTTCTTT
CASDSGNTEAFF
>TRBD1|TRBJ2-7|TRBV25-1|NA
TGTGCCAGCAGTGAAAGAGGCTTAGACAGGGGGTACGAGCAGTACTTC
CASSERGLDRGYEQYF